These 30 T cell receptor beta chains share one sample of origin, sequenced in a study of cytomegalovirus exposure and HLA in healthy donors. The PCR employed 60 Vbeta primers together with 13 Jbeta primers. The assay was immunoSEQ multiplex PCR, and TCRdb's table has in-frame clones only and misses some. The table lists 100,000 to 150,000 clones, around 70% of them singletons. Sequencing was carried out using PBMCs. These receptors were obtained from a middle-aged woman in good health and CMV-seropositive.

The sample holds many counts of this clone. The chain couples TRBV5-1 to TRBJ2-5, with D hard to call. Trimming shortened V by 1 base and J by 0 bases, and 4 bases separated the two germline ends. CDR1 and CDR2 (germline): SGHRS, YFSETQ. The CDR3 is 13 amino acids. The CDR3 nucleotides are TGCGCCAGCAGCTTGCAGAACCAAGAGACCCAGTACTTC. As protein: CASSLQNQETQYF.

The sample holds one count of this clone. V usage is TRBV28 and J usage is TRBJ2-7; D is unclear. The CDR3 has 15 amino acids. Trimming stripped 2 bases from V and 2 bases from J, with 13 bases between. Looked up from germline, CDR1 is MDHEN and CDR2 is SYDVKM. CDR3 in amino acids: CASSLETYLTYEQYF. CDR3 DNA sequence: TGTGCCAGCAGTTTAGAAACTTATCTTACCTACGAGCAGTACTTC.

The table lists this clone with a few counts. The V gene is TRBV18, the J gene TRBJ2-7; the D gene is possibly TRBD1 (5 bases). Per the germline V gene, CDR1 is KGHSH and CDR2 is LQKENI. This CDR3 has 15 residues. Deletions cut 2 bases from V and 3 bases from J, with 14 bases between. The CDR3 DNA follows: TGTGCCAGCTCACCAGGTAGACAGAATAACTACGAGCAGTACTTC. Translated, it gives CASSPGRQNNYEQYF.

The chain carries TRBV5-1 and TRBJ1-5; weak D call: TRBD1 (6 bases). Trimming took 4 bases from V and 7 from J, leaving 15 bases between them. The V gene's germline CDR1 is SGHRS and CDR2 YFSETQ. CDR3 length equals 14 residues. CDR3 DNA: TGCGCCAGCAGCACCTCTGGTGGGACACAGCCCCAGCATTTT. Encoded protein: CASSTSGGTQPQHF. The full variable domain, with the rest looked up from reference TRBV5-1 and TRBJ1-5, is KAGVTQTPRYLIKTRGQQVTLSCSPISGHRSVSWYQQTPGQGLQFLFEYFSETQRNKGNFPGRFSGRQFSNSRSEMNVSTLELGDSALYLCASSTSGGTQPQHFGDGTRLSIL.

V gene TRBV10-3 combines with J gene TRBJ2-7, with D perhaps TRBD2 (7 bases). The ends were cut back, 3 bases at V and 5 bases at J, with 14 bases in the middle. This CDR3 is built from 14 residues. The germline CDR1 and CDR2 sequences are ENHRY and SYGVKD. The CDR3 sequence is CAISDPRGAHEQYF. DNA for the CDR3: TGTGCCATCAGTGACCCCCGGGGGGCCCACGAGCAGTACTTC.

The CDR3 protein is CATIKREGGFNEQFF. Written as DNA, the CDR3 is TGTGCCACTATAAAGCGGGAGGGGGGATTCAATGAGCAGTTCTTC. The genes are TRBV19 and TRBJ2-1; TRBD2 aligns across 10 bases. The CDR3 consists of 15 residues. Germline V lookup: CDR1 LNHDA, CDR2 SQIVND (reference sequence). V trimming: 10 bases; J trimming: 6 bases; junction bases outside the gene matches: 12. Supplemented by reference TRBV19 and TRBJ2-1, the full variable domain reads DGGITQSPKYLFRKEGQNVTLSCEQNLNHDAMYWYRQDPGQGLRLIYYSQIVNDFQKGDIAEGYSVSREKKESFPLTVTSAQKNPTAFYLCATIKREGGFNEQFFGPGTRLTVL.

The V and J genes are TRBV30 and TRBJ2-7; unclear D gene. Germline assignment: CDR1 GTSNPN and CDR2 SVGIG (reference sequence). Trimming removed 2 bases from V and 1 base from J, with 9 bases in between. CDR3 length: 13 amino acids. The CDR3 nucleotides read TGTGCCTGGAGTTATGGCCATTCCTACGAGCAGTACTTC. This translates into CAWSYGHSYEQYF.

The V gene is TRBV5-4, the J gene TRBJ2-5, with TRBD2 matching over 11 bases. After removal of 0 bases from V and 5 bases from J, the junction contained 6 bases not matched to a gene. Germline loops: CDR1 SGHNT, CDR2 YYREEE (reference sequence). This CDR3 has 16 amino acids. The CDR3 nucleotides read TGTGCCAGCAGCTTGGGTAGCGGGGGGGCCATGGAGACCCAGTACTTC. It is translated as CASSLGSGGAMETQYF.

Only one count was recorded for this clone. The rearrangement uses TRBV9 and TRBJ2-2, with D tentatively TRBD2 (5 bases). The CDR3 has 14 amino acids. Trimming removed 2 bases at V and 6 bases at J, with 11 bases between. Per the germline V gene, CDR1 is SGDLS and CDR2 is YYNGEE. The CDR3 DNA sequence: TGTGCCAGCAGCGTGTACCTGGAGGCCGGGGAGCTGTTTTTT. Protein sequence: CASSVYLEAGELFF.

Only a few counts were recorded for this clone. This chain joins TRBV6-1 and TRBJ1-2, with D unresolved. The V end was cut by 4 bases, the J end by 7 bases, with 16 bases between. The CDR3 covers 14 residues. Germline V gene lookup returns CDR1 MNHNS and CDR2 SASEGT. CDR3 bases: TGTGCCAGCAGTGGGATGGAGTCTTCGGGTGGCTACACCTTC. Encoded protein: CASSGMESSGGYTF.

The chain carries TRBV30 and TRBJ1-5; D perhaps matches TRBD1 (6 bases). The CDR3 spans 13 residues. The germline V gene has CDR1 GTSNPN and CDR2 SVGIG (reference sequence). V gave up 2 bases and J gave up 7 bases, with 12 bases separating them. CDR3 in amino acids: CAWSLGQGQPQHF. As DNA, the CDR3 is TGTGCCTGGAGTTTGGGGCAGGGGCAGCCCCAGCATTTT.

Written as DNA, the CDR3 is TGCGCCAGCAGCTTTCGTATGGCCAGCTACGAGCAGTACTTC. Translation gives CASSFRMASYEQYF. The chain uses TRBV5-1 and TRBJ2-7; D is undetermined. In germline, CDR1 is SGHRS, CDR2 YFSETQ. Trimming stripped 2 bases from V and 3 bases from J, with 12 bases between. This CDR3 has 14 amino acids.

V gene TRBV4-3 combines with J gene TRBJ2-6, with D perhaps TRBD1 (6 bases). Deletions cut 0 bases from V and 2 bases from J, with 11 bases between. Germline CDR1 and CDR2: LGHNA and YSLEER. This CDR3 contains 17 residues. CDR3 sequence (DNA): TGCGCCAGCAGCCAAGATTGGGCAGGGGCTGGGGCCAACGTCCTGACTTTC. It specifies CASSQDWAGAGANVLTF.

V is TRBV7-6 and J is TRBJ1-1; TRBD1 aligns across 7 bases. The CDR3 has 15 residues. Trimming removed 3 bases from V and 10 bases from J; junction bases left unmatched: 14. Germline CDR1 SGHVS, CDR2 FNYEAQ. The CDR3 DNA reads TGTGCCAGCAGCTTGTCCTCCGGGACAGCCAGAGGAGCTTTCTTT. Its translation is CASSLSSGTARGAFF.

V usage is TRBV19 and J usage is TRBJ2-1; 11 nucleotides line up with TRBD2. In germline, CDR1 is LNHDA, CDR2 SQIVND (reference sequence). This CDR3 comprises 19 residues. V was clipped by 4 bases and J by 4 bases; unmatched bases: 15. This CDR3 is CASSTFLAGGLGSYNEQFF. Here the CDR3 DNA reads TGTGCCAGTAGTACCTTTCTAGCGGGGGGTCTCGGTTCATACAATGAGCAGTTCTTC.

The CDR3 reads CASRRGGADGYTF. As DNA, the CDR3 is TGTGCCAGCAGACGCGGCGGGGCGGATGGCTACACCTTC. This rearrangement joins TRBV28 to TRBJ1-2; D is perhaps TRBD1 (5 bases). The germline V gene encodes CDR1 MDHEN and CDR2 SYDVKM. V shed 6 bases and J shed 6 bases, with 14 bases lying between them. The CDR3 has 13 residues.

The chain uses TRBV5-1 and TRBJ2-1; tentative D call: TRBD2 (6 bases). Germline values: CDR1 SGHRS, CDR2 YFSETQ. The CDR3 totals 15 residues. With 1 base removed from V and 4 bases from J, the gap between germline ends came to 12 bases. The CDR3 region is CASSLLGSGYNEQFF. The CDR3, as DNA: TGCGCCAGCAGCTTGTTAGGTAGCGGATACAATGAGCAGTTCTTC.

The J gene is TRBJ2-2, the V gene TRBV5-4; D gene uncertain. V lost 0 bases and J 4 bases, leaving 4 bases between the germline ends. The germline gives CDR1 SGHNT, CDR2 YYREEE (reference sequence). This CDR3 spans 13 amino acids. CDR3 sequence reads: CASSLVRTGELFF. In DNA form, the CDR3 reads TGTGCCAGCAGCTTGGTCCGCACCGGGGAGCTGTTTTTT.

This clone has a single count. The chain links TRBV15 to TRBJ1-2, with 8 bases identical to TRBD1. CDR1 LNHNV and CDR2 YYDKDF come from the germline V gene (reference sequence). CDR3 size: 15 residues. The junction had 6 bases not matched to a gene; V was cut back by 0 bases and J by 6 bases. CDR3 amino acids: CATSRDWPGGDGYTF. Here the CDR3 DNA reads TGTGCCACCAGCAGAGATTGGCCAGGGGGCGATGGCTACACCTTC.

This rearrangement joins TRBV4-2 to TRBJ2-7, with 9 nucleotides matching TRBD1. CDR3 length: 14 residues. Trimming removed 6 bases from V and 4 bases from J; junction bases left unmatched: 7. The V gene's germline CDR1 is LGHNA and CDR2 YNFKEQ. DNA for the CDR3: TGTGCCAGCAGACCGACAGGGGGTATGTACGAGCAGTACTTC. Its protein product is CASRPTGGMYEQYF.

This clone was seen a handful of times. The rearrangement uses TRBV4-1 and TRBJ2-7; D unclear. Germline-derived CDR1 and CDR2 are MGHRA and YSYEKL. V shed 0 bases and J shed 0 bases, with 12 bases lying between them. This CDR3 is 16 amino acids long. Here the CDR3 reads CASSQEVAVPSYEQYF. The CDR3 nucleotides read TGCGCCAGCAGCCAAGAGGTGGCAGTACCCTCCTACGAGCAGTACTTC.

The gene calls are TRBV6-6 and TRBJ1-4, with D possibly matching TRBD1 (6 bases). Germline values: CDR1 MNHNY, CDR2 SVGAGI (reference sequence). The CDR3 has 15 amino acids. V was pared by 6 bases and J by 0 bases, with 11 bases between. Written as DNA, the CDR3 is TGTGCCAGCAGGCCTCCAGGGGCAACTAATGAAAAACTGTTTTTT. Translated: CASRPPGATNEKLFF.

The chain joins TRBV2 to TRBJ1-1; D possibly corresponds to TRBD1 (6 bases). Germline V gene data show CDR1 as SNHLY and CDR2 as FYNNEI. V was clipped by 9 bases and J by 1 base, with 18 bases between them. The length of the CDR3 is 15 residues. The CDR3 sequence: CASTLQGNRNTEAFF. Here the CDR3 DNA reads TGTGCCAGTACCTTACAGGGTAATCGGAACACTGAAGCTTTCTTT.

This clone has only a few counts. The chain has TRBV10-3 and TRBJ1-2; TRBD1 aligns across 7 bases. J lost 5 bases, V lost 4 bases, and 13 bases had no gene match. The CDR3 consists of 16 residues. CDR1 and CDR2 (germline): ENHRY, SYGVKD. The CDR3 loop is CAISVPGTAISYGYTF. The CDR3 DNA sequence: TGTGCCATCAGTGTTCCCGGGACAGCTATCTCTTATGGCTACACCTTC.

This clone was seen only a few times. The chain carries TRBV28 and TRBJ2-2; D may be TRBD2 (6 bases). Germline values: CDR1 MDHEN, CDR2 SYDVKM. The CDR3 loop spans 15 amino acids. Trimming stripped 3 bases from V and 5 bases from J, with 13 bases between. The CDR3 DNA sequence: TGTGCCAGCAGTTTCGAGATTGGAGGGACCGGGGAGCTGTTTTTT. This gives the protein CASSFEIGGTGELFF.

This clone appeared a single time. The chain couples TRBV5-1 to TRBJ1-2; 7 nucleotides agree with TRBD1. The V gene end was trimmed by 2 bases and the J gene end by 5 bases; junction bases not matched to a gene: 6. CDR1 and CDR2 (germline): SGHRS, YFSETQ. CDR3 length equals 14 residues. The DNA of the CDR3 is TGCGCCAGCAGCTTACCGGGACAGCTATATGGCTACACCTTC. Residues: CASSLPGQLYGYTF.

This chain joins TRBV9 and TRBJ1-2, with D uncertain. V gave up 3 bases and J gave up 1 base, with 4 bases separating them. This CDR3 has 12 amino acids. Germline V lookup: CDR1 SGDLS, CDR2 YYNGEE. The CDR3 DNA follows: TGTGCCAGCAGCGCCTATAACTATGGCTACACCTTC. Its translation: CASSAYNYGYTF.

This clone was seen a single time. One junction end does not reproduce the germline sequence, and a read error may be involved. This chain joins TRBV6-1 and TRBJ2-7; 7 nucleotides align to TRBD1. CDR1 is MNHNS, CDR2 SASEGT, per germline. The CDR3 has 14 amino acids. The CDR3 protein is CASSDWGQRYEQCF. The CDR3 DNA is TGTGCCAGCAGTGATTGGGGACAGCGTTACGAGCAGTGCTTC.

The chain is built from TRBV27 and TRBJ2-1; a weak D match, TRBD2 (5 bases). Germline CDR1 MNHEY, CDR2 SMNVEV (reference sequence). The CDR3 contains 15 residues. Trimming took off 5 bases at V and 0 bases at J, with 11 bases between the two ends. The CDR3 loop is CASSRGFGSYNEQFF. Here the CDR3 DNA reads TGTGCCAGCAGTCGGGGATTTGGCTCCTACAATGAGCAGTTCTTC.

DNA for the CDR3: TGTGCCAGCAGTAGCGACACTAACCGTGCCTACGAGCAGTACTTC. Amino acids: CASSSDTNRAYEQYF. The rearrangement joins TRBV7-9 to TRBJ2-7; tentative D call: TRBD2 (5 bases). V was cut by 6 bases and J by 2 bases, with 17 bases left in between. The CDR3 is made up of 15 amino acids. CDR1 SEHNR and CDR2 FQNEAQ come from the germline V gene (reference sequence).